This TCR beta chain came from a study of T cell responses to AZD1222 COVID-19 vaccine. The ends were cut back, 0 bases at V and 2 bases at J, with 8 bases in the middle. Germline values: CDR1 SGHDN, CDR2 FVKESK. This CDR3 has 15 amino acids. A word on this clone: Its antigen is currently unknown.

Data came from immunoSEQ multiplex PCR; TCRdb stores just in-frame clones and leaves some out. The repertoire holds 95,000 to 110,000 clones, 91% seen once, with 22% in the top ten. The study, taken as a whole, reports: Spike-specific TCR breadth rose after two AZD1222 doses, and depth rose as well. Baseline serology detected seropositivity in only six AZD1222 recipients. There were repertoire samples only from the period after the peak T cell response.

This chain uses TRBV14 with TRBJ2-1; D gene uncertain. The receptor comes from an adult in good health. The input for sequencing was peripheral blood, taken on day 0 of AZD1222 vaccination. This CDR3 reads CASSQEDGAYNEQFF. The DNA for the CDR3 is TGTGCCAGCAGCCAAGAGGACGGAGCCTACAATGAGCAGTTCTTC.